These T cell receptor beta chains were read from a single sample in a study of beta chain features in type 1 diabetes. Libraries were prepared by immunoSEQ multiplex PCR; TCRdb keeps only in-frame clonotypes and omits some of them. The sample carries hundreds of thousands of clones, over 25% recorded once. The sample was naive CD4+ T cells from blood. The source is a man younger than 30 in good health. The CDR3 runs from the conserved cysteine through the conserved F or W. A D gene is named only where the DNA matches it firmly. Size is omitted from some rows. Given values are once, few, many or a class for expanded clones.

DNA: TGTGCCAGCAGCTGGGGAAGAGGACTAGTCGAGACCCAGTACTTC
CDR3: CASSWGRGLVETQYF
V: TRBV28
size: few
D: TRBD2
J: TRBJ2-5

DNA: TGTGCCAGCAGTCCTAGACTAGTCGGCAACAATGAGCAGTTCTTC
CDR3: CASSPRLVGNNEQFF
V: TRBV7-9
size: few
D: -
J: TRBJ2-1

DNA: TGCGCCAGCAGCCCCTATGAGACAGGGGTGAACACTGAAGCTTTCTTT
CDR3: CASSPYETGVNTEAFF
V: TRBV4-1
size: few
D: TRBD1
J: TRBJ1-1

DNA: TGTGCCAGTAGTATCCACGGGGAGACCCAGTACTTC
CDR3: CASSIHGETQYF
V: TRBV19
size: few
D: -
J: TRBJ2-5

DNA: TGTGCCAGCAGCGGCCGGGCCACCAGAGGAAAAAACATTCAGTACTTC
CDR3: CASSGRATRGKNIQYF
V: TRBV9
size: -
D: -
J: TRBJ2-4

DNA: TGCGCCAGCAGCCAAGATACGGGAGTCTATGAGCAGTTCTTC
CDR3: CASSQDTGVYEQFF
V: TRBV4-1
size: -
D: -
J: TRBJ2-1

DNA: TGTGCCAGCAGTGACACCCGAGGTTCCAACTATGGCTACACCTTC
CDR3: CASSDTRGSNYGYTF
V: TRBV2
size: -
D: -
J: TRBJ1-2

DNA: TGTGCCATCACGGGGGGACCGGAGAAGGGCTACACCTTC
CDR3: CAITGGPEKGYTF
V: TRBV10-3
size: -
D: -
J: TRBJ1-2

DNA: TGTGCCCAGAACCCAGGCCCACCCGATGGCTACACCTTC
CDR3: CAQNPGPPDGYTF
V: TRBV30
size: -
D: -
J: TRBJ1-2

DNA: TGTGCCAGCAGCCTAGCGGACACAGATACGCAGTATTTT
CDR3: CASSLADTDTQYF
V: TRBV7-6
size: -
D: TRBD2
J: TRBJ2-3

DNA: TGCGCCAGCAGCCAAGATTTGGGGAACACTGAAGCTTTCTTT
CDR3: CASSQDLGNTEAFF
V: TRBV4-3
size: few
D: -
J: TRBJ1-1

DNA: TGCAGCGTTGAAGATCGGTCGGGACGCACTGAAGCTTTCTTT
CDR3: CSVEDRSGRTEAFF
V: TRBV29-1
size: few
D: -
J: TRBJ1-1

DNA: TGTGCCAGCAGTCAGGCTAGGGTCTACAATGAGCAGTTCTTC
CDR3: CASSQARVYNEQFF
V: TRBV2
size: -
D: -
J: TRBJ2-1

DNA: TGTGCCAGCAGTCAGGCGTACTATGGCTACACCTTC
CDR3: CASSQAYYGYTF
V: TRBV6-1
size: once
D: -
J: TRBJ1-2

DNA: TGTGCCAGTCAACCCGACAGGGGGATAGGAGATACGCAGTATTTT
CDR3: CASQPDRGIGDTQYF
V: TRBV25-1
size: -
D: TRBD1
J: TRBJ2-3

DNA: TGTGCCAGCAGCGTAGCGGCAGGGGCTTTCTACGAGCAGTACTTC
CDR3: CASSVAAGAFYEQYF
V: TRBV9
size: few
D: -
J: TRBJ2-7

DNA: TGTGCCTGGAGGAAACTACCGGGACAGGGTTGGACTGAAGCTTTCTTT
CDR3: CAWRKLPGQGWTEAFF
V: TRBV30
size: -
D: TRBD1
J: TRBJ1-1

DNA: TGTGCCAGCAGCCTCCTTCAGGTATCTGAAGCTTTCTTT
CDR3: CASSLLQVSEAFF
V: TRBV14
size: few
D: -
J: TRBJ1-1

DNA: TGCGCCAGCAGCTTGGAAGGAGAGCAGTTCTTC
CDR3: CASSLEGEQFF
V: TRBV5-1
size: few
D: -
J: TRBJ2-1

DNA: TGTGCCAGCAGCCCTGACTGGGTCGCACAAGAGACCCAGTACTTC
CDR3: CASSPDWVAQETQYF
V: TRBV14
size: few
D: -
J: TRBJ2-5

DNA: TGTGCCTGCCAAGACAGGGGACGCAACTACGAGCAGTACTTC
CDR3: CACQDRGRNYEQYF
V: TRBV30
size: -
D: TRBD1
J: TRBJ2-7

DNA: TGTGCCTGGAGGACAGGTAAGACGGCTGAAGCTTTCTTT
CDR3: CAWRTGKTAEAFF
V: TRBV30
size: -
D: -
J: TRBJ1-1

DNA: TGCAGCGGGCGGGGGGGCTCCTACAATGAGCAGTTCTTC
CDR3: CSGRGGSYNEQFF
V: TRBV29-1
size: -
D: TRBD2
J: TRBJ2-1

DNA: TGTGCCAGTAGATGGGCAGGGGAGGACATTCAGTACTTC
CDR3: CASRWAGEDIQYF
V: TRBV19
size: -
D: -
J: TRBJ2-4

DNA: TGCGCCAGCAAAGGTGGGCCAGGGTACGAGCAGTACTTC
CDR3: CASKGGPGYEQYF
V: TRBV23-1
size: few
D: -
J: TRBJ2-7

DNA: TGTGCCAGCAGCCCGGGACTAGCGGGTTACGAGCAGTACTTC
CDR3: CASSPGLAGYEQYF
V: TRBV7-2
size: -
D: TRBD2
J: TRBJ2-7

DNA: TGTGCCAGCAGTGAAAGTCCAGGGAATGAGCAGTTCTTC
CDR3: CASSESPGNEQFF
V: TRBV2
size: -
D: -
J: TRBJ2-1

DNA: TGCAGCGTTAGGGGTTGGGAAGAGACCCAGTACTTC
CDR3: CSVRGWEETQYF
V: TRBV29-1
size: few
D: -
J: TRBJ2-5

DNA: TGTGCCAGCAGTTCGCTAGCGGGAGTTGGGACCCAGTACTTC
CDR3: CASSSLAGVGTQYF
V: TRBV27
size: -
D: TRBD2
J: TRBJ2-5

DNA: TGTGCCTGGAGTGTTTGGTCGGCAGGGGGCATCGACGAGCAGTACTTC
CDR3: CAWSVWSAGGIDEQYF
V: TRBV30
size: -
D: TRBD1
J: TRBJ2-7

DNA: TGTGCCTGGAGTCACAGCGCCGCCGGGGAGCTGTTTTTT
CDR3: CAWSHSAAGELFF
V: TRBV30
size: few
D: -
J: TRBJ2-2

DNA: TGCAGTGCTAGCTATACAGATACGCAGTATTTT
CDR3: CSASYTDTQYF
V: TRBV20-1
size: -
D: -
J: TRBJ2-3

DNA: TGCAGTGCCCAGGACAGGGTGGCTCGGTTCTTC
CDR3: CSAQDRVARFF
V: TRBV20-1
size: -
D: TRBD1
J: TRBJ2-1

DNA: TGCAGCGTTTCCGACTACTATGGCTACACCTTC
CDR3: CSVSDYYGYTF
V: TRBV29-1
size: -
D: -
J: TRBJ1-2

DNA: TGTGCCAGCAGCTTAGGCGGGGGGACTAGTATCCATGAGCAGTTCTTC
CDR3: CASSLGGGTSIHEQFF
V: TRBV13
size: few
D: TRBD2
J: TRBJ2-1

DNA: TGTGCCAGCAGCTTATCGGGGGACAGCTATGAAAAACTGTTTTTT
CDR3: CASSLSGDSYEKLFF
V: TRBV7-9
size: few
D: TRBD1
J: TRBJ1-4

DNA: TGTGCCAGCAGCTTCGCCCCAAGCACAGATACGCAGTATTTT
CDR3: CASSFAPSTDTQYF
V: TRBV7-2
size: few
D: -
J: TRBJ2-3

DNA: TGTGCCAGCAGCCCGGTGGCAGGGAGCTATGGCTACACCTTC
CDR3: CASSPVAGSYGYTF
V: TRBV11-2
size: -
D: -
J: TRBJ1-2

DNA: TGCAGTGCTACAGACAGCCACGAGCAGTACTTC
CDR3: CSATDSHEQYF
V: TRBV20-1
size: few
D: -
J: TRBJ2-7

DNA: TGTGCCAGCAGCCACTACGGCAGGGTCTCCACCGGGGAGCTGTTTTTT
CDR3: CASSHYGRVSTGELFF
V: TRBV11-2
size: -
D: -
J: TRBJ2-2

DNA: TGTGCCTGGAGTCCCCGGACAGGGCTCACCGGGGAGCTGTTTTTT
CDR3: CAWSPRTGLTGELFF
V: TRBV30
size: few
D: TRBD1
J: TRBJ2-2

DNA: TGCGCCAGCAGCCAAGACGCGACAGGGGTCGGGGAGCTGTTTTTT
CDR3: CASSQDATGVGELFF
V: TRBV4-3
size: -
D: TRBD1
J: TRBJ2-2

DNA: TGCAGCGTTGAGTCAGGGGGCGCCGAGCAGTACTTC
CDR3: CSVESGGAEQYF
V: TRBV29-1
size: -
D: TRBD1
J: TRBJ2-7

DNA: TGCAGTGCTAGAGATGCCTATGAGCAGTTCTTC
CDR3: CSARDAYEQFF
V: TRBV20-1
size: -
D: -
J: TRBJ2-1

DNA: TGTGCCAGCAGCGCGCGTGGACAGGCCACTGAAGCTTTCTTT
CDR3: CASSARGQATEAFF
V: TRBV7-9
size: -
D: TRBD1
J: TRBJ1-1

DNA: TGTGCCACCAGGGGCCGCTCCTACGAGCAGTACTTC
CDR3: CATRGRSYEQYF
V: TRBV7-9
size: -
D: -
J: TRBJ2-7

DNA: TGCAGTGCTACGGATGCCTACGAGCAGTACTTC
CDR3: CSATDAYEQYF
V: TRBV20-1
size: few
D: -
J: TRBJ2-7

DNA: TGTGCCAGCAGTGAAGGATTTTCCTACAATGAGCAGTTCTTC
CDR3: CASSEGFSYNEQFF
V: TRBV2
size: -
D: -
J: TRBJ2-1

DNA: TGTGCCTGGAGTGTACCCAGGGACTCCTACGAGCAGTACTTC
CDR3: CAWSVPRDSYEQYF
V: TRBV30
size: few
D: -
J: TRBJ2-7

DNA: TGTGCCTGGAGTTACTCCGGTTATCCCTACTATGGCTACACCTTC
CDR3: CAWSYSGYPYYGYTF
V: TRBV30
size: once
D: -
J: TRBJ1-2

DNA: TGTGCCAGCATTCAGACTAGATTTTTCGACGAGCAGTACTTC
CDR3: CASIQTRFFDEQYF
V: TRBV2
size: -
D: -
J: TRBJ2-7

DNA: TGTGCCAGCAGGAGAGGACTAGCGGGGACTTACGAGCAGTACTTC
CDR3: CASRRGLAGTYEQYF
V: TRBV28
size: once
D: TRBD2
J: TRBJ2-7

DNA: TGTGCCAGCAGCTTTGGGACTCGTTACAATGAGCAGTTCTTC
CDR3: CASSFGTRYNEQFF
V: TRBV11-2
size: -
D: -
J: TRBJ2-1

DNA: TGTGCCAGCAGTGCTGCAGGGCGAAGGTACGAGCAGTACTTC
CDR3: CASSAAGRRYEQYF
V: TRBV2
size: -
D: -
J: TRBJ2-7

DNA: TGTGCCAGCAGTGACGGGACCCCGGGAGCAGATACGCAGTATTTT
CDR3: CASSDGTPGADTQYF
V: TRBV2
size: -
D: -
J: TRBJ2-3

DNA: TGTGCCTGGAGAGAAGGCTACGAGCAGTACTTC
CDR3: CAWREGYEQYF
V: TRBV30
size: -
D: -
J: TRBJ2-7

DNA: TGCAGCGTCGGAACACCGATCAGGGTAGATACGCAGTATTTT
CDR3: CSVGTPIRVDTQYF
V: TRBV29-1
size: -
D: -
J: TRBJ2-3

DNA: TGTGCCTGGAGTGTTTTGGGGAGAGATACGCAGTATTTT
CDR3: CAWSVLGRDTQYF
V: TRBV30
size: few
D: -
J: TRBJ2-3

DNA: TGTGCCAGCAGAGGACCCTCCTACGAGCAGTACTTC
CDR3: CASRGPSYEQYF
V: TRBV28
size: -
D: -
J: TRBJ2-7

DNA: TGTGCCAGCAGTGAAACAGGTCAAGAGACCCAGTACTTC
CDR3: CASSETGQETQYF
V: TRBV6-1
size: few
D: -
J: TRBJ2-5